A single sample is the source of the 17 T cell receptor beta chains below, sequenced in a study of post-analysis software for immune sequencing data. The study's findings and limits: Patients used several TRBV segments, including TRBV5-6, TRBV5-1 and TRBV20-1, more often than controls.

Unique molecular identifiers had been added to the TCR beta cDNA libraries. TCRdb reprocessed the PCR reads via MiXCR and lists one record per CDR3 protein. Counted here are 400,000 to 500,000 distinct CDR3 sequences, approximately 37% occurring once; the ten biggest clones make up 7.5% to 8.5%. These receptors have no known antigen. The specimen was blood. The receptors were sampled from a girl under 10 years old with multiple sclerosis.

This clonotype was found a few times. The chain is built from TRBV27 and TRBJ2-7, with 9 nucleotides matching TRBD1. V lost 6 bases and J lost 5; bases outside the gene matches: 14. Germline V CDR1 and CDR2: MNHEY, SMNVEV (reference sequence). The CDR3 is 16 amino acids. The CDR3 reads CASSSLGQGRWNEQYF. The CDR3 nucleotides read TGTGCCAGCAGCTCGCTCGGACAGGGGAGATGGAACGAGCAGTACTTC.

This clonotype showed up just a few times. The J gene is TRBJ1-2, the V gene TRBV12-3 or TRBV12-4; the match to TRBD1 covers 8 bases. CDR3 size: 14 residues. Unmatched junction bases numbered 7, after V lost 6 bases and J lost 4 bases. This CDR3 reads CASRSGQGVYGYTF. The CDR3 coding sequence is TGTGCCAGCAGGAGCGGACAGGGCGTCTATGGCTACACCTTC.

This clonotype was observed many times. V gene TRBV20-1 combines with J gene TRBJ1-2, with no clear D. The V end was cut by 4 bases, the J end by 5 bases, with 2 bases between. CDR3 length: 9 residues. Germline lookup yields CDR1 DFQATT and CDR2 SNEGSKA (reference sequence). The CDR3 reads CSAIYGYTF. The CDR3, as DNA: TGCAGTGCTATTTATGGCTACACCTTC.

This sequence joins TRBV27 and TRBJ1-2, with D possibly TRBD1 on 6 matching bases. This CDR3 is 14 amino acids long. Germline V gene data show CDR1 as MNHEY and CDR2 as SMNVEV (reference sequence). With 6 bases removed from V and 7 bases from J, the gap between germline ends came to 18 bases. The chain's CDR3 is CASRLSGAAGGYTF. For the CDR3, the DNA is TGTGCCAGCAGGCTGTCAGGGGCAGCAGGTGGCTACACCTTC.

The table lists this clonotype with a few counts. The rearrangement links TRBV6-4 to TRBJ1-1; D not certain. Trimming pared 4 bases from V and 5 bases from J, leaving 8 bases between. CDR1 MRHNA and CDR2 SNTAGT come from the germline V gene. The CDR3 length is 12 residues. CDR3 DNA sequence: TGTGCCAGCAGTGGTGATGGGACTGAAGCTTTCTTT. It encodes CASSGDGTEAFF.

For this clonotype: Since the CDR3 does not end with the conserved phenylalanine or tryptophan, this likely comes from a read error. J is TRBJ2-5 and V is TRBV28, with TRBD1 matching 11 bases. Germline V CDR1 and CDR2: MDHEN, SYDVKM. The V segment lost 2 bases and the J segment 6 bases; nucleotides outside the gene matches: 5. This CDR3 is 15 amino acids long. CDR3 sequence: CASSLRTGGAKTQYL. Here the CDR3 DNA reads TGTGCCAGCAGTTTAAGGACAGGGGGCGCGAAGACCCAGTACCTC.

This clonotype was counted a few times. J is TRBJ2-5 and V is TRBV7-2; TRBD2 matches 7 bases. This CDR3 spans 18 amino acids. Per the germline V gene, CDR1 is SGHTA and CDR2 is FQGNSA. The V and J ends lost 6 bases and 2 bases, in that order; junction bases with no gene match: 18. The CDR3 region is CASRYRRGSLADQETQYF. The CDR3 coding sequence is TGTGCCAGCAGATATCGGAGAGGGTCGCTAGCGGATCAAGAGACCCAGTACTTC.

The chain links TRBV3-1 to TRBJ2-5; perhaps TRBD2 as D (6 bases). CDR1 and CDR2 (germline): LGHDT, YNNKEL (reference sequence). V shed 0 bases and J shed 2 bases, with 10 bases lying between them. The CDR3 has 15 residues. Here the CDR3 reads CASSQELASQETQYF. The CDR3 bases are TGTGCCAGCAGCCAAGAGCTAGCGTCACAAGAGACCCAGTACTTC.

Written as DNA, the CDR3 is TGTGCCAGCAGCTTGACGGGGACTGCTGGGGAGCAGTACTTC. This encodes CASSLTGTAGEQYF. This chain uses TRBV5-8 with TRBJ2-4, with D perhaps matching TRBD2 (6 bases). The CDR3 length is 14 residues. The V gene's germline CDR1 is SGHTS and CDR2 YDEGEE. Trimming left V 1 base short and J 13 bases short, with 18 bases between.

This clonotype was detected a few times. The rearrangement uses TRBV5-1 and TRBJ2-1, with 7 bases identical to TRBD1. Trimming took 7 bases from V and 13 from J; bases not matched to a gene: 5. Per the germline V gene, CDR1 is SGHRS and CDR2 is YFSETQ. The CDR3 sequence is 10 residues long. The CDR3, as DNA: TGCGCCAGCTTTCGACAGGGACAGTTCTTC. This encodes CASFRQGQFF.

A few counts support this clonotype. The CDR3 sequence is CASSPAGGRGQPQHF. Here the CDR3 DNA reads TGCGCCAGCAGCCCAGCGGGTGGGCGCGGTCAGCCCCAGCATTTT. The chain uses TRBV5-1 and TRBJ1-5; no definite D call. The CDR3 totals 15 residues. Looked up from germline, CDR1 is SGHRS and CDR2 is YFSETQ. V was cut by 4 bases and J by 6 bases, with 17 bases left in between.

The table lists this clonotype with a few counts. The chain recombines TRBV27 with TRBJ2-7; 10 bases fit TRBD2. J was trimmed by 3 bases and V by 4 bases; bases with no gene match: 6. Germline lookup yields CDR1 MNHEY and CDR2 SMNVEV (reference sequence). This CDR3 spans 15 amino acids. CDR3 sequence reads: CASSSPSGSRYEQYF. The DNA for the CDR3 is TGTGCCAGCAGTTCCCCTAGCGGGAGTCGCTACGAGCAGTACTTC.

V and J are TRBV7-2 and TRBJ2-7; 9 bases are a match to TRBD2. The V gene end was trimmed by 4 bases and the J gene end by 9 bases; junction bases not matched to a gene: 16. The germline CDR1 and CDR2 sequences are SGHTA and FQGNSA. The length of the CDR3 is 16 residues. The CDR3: CASSSLGGSGSWWQYF. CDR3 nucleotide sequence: TGTGCCAGCAGCTCCCTGGGCGGTAGCGGGAGTTGGTGGCAGTACTTC.

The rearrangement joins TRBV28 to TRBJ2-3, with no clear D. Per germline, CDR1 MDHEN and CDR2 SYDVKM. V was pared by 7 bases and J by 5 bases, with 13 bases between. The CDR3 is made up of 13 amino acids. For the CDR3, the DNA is TGTGCCAGCAACCCCGGAGATTTAGATACGCAGTATTTT. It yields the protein CASNPGDLDTQYF.

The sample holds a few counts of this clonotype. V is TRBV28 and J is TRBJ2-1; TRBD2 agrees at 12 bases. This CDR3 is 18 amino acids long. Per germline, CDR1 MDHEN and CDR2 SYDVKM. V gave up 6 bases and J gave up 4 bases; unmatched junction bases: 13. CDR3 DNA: TGTGCCAGCAGCCTTACTAGCGGGGGGTCAATAGTATACAATGAGCAGTTCTTC. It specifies CASSLTSGGSIVYNEQFF.

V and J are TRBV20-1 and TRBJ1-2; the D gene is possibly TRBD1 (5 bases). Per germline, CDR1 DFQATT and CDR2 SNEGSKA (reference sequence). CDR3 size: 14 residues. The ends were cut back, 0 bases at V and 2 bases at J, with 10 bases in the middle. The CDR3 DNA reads TGCAGTGCTAGAGAGCCCGACAGAAACTATGGCTACACCTTC. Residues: CSAREPDRNYGYTF.

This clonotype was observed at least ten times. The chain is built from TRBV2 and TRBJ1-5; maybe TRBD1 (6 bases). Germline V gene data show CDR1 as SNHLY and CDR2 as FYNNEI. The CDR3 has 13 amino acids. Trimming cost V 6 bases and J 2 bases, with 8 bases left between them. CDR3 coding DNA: TGTGCCAGCAGGGACAGAGGCAATCAGCCCCAGCATTTT. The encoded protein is CASRDRGNQPQHF.